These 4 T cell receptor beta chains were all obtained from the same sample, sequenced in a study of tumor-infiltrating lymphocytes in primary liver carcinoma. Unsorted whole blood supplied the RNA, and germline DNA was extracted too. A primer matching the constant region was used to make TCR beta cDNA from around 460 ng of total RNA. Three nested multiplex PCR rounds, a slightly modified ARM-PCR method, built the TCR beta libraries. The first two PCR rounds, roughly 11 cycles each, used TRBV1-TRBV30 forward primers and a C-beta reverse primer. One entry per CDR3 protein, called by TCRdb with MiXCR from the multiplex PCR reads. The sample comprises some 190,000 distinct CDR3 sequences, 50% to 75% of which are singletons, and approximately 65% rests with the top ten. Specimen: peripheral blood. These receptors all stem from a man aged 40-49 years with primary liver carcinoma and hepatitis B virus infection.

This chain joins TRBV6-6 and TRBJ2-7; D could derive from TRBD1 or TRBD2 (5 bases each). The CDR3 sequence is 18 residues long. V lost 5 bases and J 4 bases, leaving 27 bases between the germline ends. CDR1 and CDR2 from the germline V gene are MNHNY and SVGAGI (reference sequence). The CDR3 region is CASSEFTSGHLPRYEQYF. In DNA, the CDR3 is TGTGCCAGCAGTGAATTCACCAGCGGACACCTCCCGAGGTACGAGCAGTACTTC.

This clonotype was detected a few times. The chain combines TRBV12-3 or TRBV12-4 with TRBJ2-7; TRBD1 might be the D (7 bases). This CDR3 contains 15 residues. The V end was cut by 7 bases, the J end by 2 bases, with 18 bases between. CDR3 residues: CASTPQGGITYEQYF. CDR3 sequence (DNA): TGTGCCAGCACCCCTCAGGGGGGAATAACCTACGAGCAGTACTTC.

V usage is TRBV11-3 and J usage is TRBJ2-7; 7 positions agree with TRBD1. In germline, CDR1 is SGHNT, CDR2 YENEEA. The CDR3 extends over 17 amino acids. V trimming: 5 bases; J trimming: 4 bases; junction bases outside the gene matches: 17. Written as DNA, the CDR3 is TGTGCCAGCAGCCCCAGGGGGTGGTTGTGGGGCACTTACGAGCAGTACTTC. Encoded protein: CASSPRGWLWGTYEQYF. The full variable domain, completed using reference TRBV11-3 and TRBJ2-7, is EAGVVQSPRYKIIEKKQPVAFWCNPISGHNTLYWYLQNLGQGPELLIRYENEEAVDDSQLPKDRFSAERLKGVDSTLKIQPAELGDSAVYLCASSPRGWLWGTYEQYFGPGTRLTVT.

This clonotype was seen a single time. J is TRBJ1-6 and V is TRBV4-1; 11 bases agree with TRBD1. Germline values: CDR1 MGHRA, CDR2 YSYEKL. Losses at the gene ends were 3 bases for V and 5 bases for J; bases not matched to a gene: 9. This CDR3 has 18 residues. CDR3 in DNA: TGCGCCAGCAGCCAGACCGGGACAGGGGGATTAAATAATTCACCCCTCCACTTT. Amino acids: CASSQTGTGGLNNSPLHF.